The 7 T cell receptor beta chains reported below all come from one sample, sequenced in a study of shared clonotypes between healthy human individuals. The repertoire was sequenced with immunoSEQ multiplex PCR; TCRdb's copy has only in-frame clones and lacks some. This repertoire shows roughly 2,500,000 clones, more than 85% found once; its top ten account for 0.35% to 0.45%. The specimen sequenced was naive CD4+ T cells from PBMCs. Subset in this sample: CD45RA+ positively selected. Source of these receptors: a man aged 18 to 29 in good health. Some clones in this sample may be carry-over from other donors' samples.

This clone is a singleton in its sample. The gene calls are TRBV19 and TRBJ2-7; TRBD1 or TRBD2 may be the D gene (6 bases each). Germline CDR1 LNHDA, CDR2 SQIVND (reference sequence). Trimming removed 3 bases at V and 0 bases at J, with 9 bases between. The CDR3 loop spans 14 amino acids. The CDR3 DNA reads TGTGCCAGTAGTATCGGGGGCCCCTCCTACGAGCAGTACTTC. Translated, it gives CASSIGGPSYEQYF. The variable domain in full, completed from reference TRBV19 and TRBJ2-7, reads DGGITQSPKYLFRKEGQNVTLSCEQNLNHDAMYWYRQDPGQGLRLIYYSQIVNDFQKGDIAEGYSVSREKKESFPLTVTSAQKNPTAFYLCASSIGGPSYEQYFGPGTRLTVT.

The CDR3 DNA reads as TGTGCCAGCGTTGGAGCGGGAGTGGACTACAATGAGCAGTTCTTC. Its translation: CASVGAGVDYNEQFF. The rearrangement links TRBV6-5 to TRBJ2-1; 8 nucleotides match TRBD2. Trimming took 8 bases from V and 3 from J; bases not matched to a gene: 9. Germline V CDR1 and CDR2: MNHEY, SVGAGI. The CDR3 is 15 residues long.

This sequence joins TRBV6-6 and TRBJ2-1; TRBD2 matches at 13 bases. V shed 6 bases, J shed 15 bases, and the junction held 17 bases outside the gene matches. Germline CDR1 and CDR2: MNHNY and SVGAGI (reference sequence). This CDR3 contains 16 residues. The DNA of the CDR3 is TGTGCCAGCAGCCCGTCCGGGACTAGCGGGATTTTAGATCTGTTCTTC. Protein sequence: CASSPSGTSGILDLFF.

This chain joins TRBV19 and TRBJ2-7; 8 bases agree with TRBD1. CDR1 is LNHDA, CDR2 SQIVND, per germline (reference sequence). J gave up 2 bases and V 6 bases, and 9 bases lay outside the gene matches. There are 15 residues in the CDR3. CDR3 amino acids: CASSRADRAAYEQYF. The CDR3 DNA reads as TGTGCCAGTAGCCGGGCGGACAGGGCCGCCTACGAGCAGTACTTC.

The chain is built from TRBV4-2 and TRBJ2-1, with D unclear. V lost 0 bases and J lost 4, with 13 bases in between. This CDR3 has 16 amino acids. CDR1 and CDR2 from the germline V gene are LGHNA and YNFKEQ. The CDR3 DNA sequence: TGTGCCAGCAGCCAAGATATCCAGCTCCTATACAATGAGCAGTTCTTC. This encodes CASSQDIQLLYNEQFF.

The CDR3 DNA sequence: TGTGCCAGCAGTTCGGGACCAGAGAGGGAAAAACTGTTTTTT. This encodes CASSSGPEREKLFF. V gene TRBV28 combines with J gene TRBJ1-4, with D perhaps matching TRBD1 (5 bases). Deletions cut 4 bases from V and 8 bases from J, with 14 bases between. The CDR3 loop spans 14 amino acids. CDR1 and CDR2 from the germline V gene are MDHEN and SYDVKM. Full variable domain (remainder filled in from reference TRBV28 and TRBJ1-4): DVKVTQSSRYLVKRTGEKVFLECVQDMDHENMFWYRQDPGLGLRLIYFSYDVKMKEKGDIPEGYSVSREKKERFSLILESASTNQTSMYLCASSSGPEREKLFFGSGTQLSVL.

The chain has TRBV28 and TRBJ1-5, with 7 bases aligning to TRBD1. Germline CDR1 reads MDHEN; CDR2 reads SYDVKM. V shed 7 bases, J shed 5 bases, and the junction held 8 bases outside the gene matches. This CDR3 contains 14 residues. The CDR3 sequence is CASNHRGLDQPQHF. The CDR3 bases are TGTGCCAGCAATCACAGGGGACTCGATCAGCCCCAGCATTTT.